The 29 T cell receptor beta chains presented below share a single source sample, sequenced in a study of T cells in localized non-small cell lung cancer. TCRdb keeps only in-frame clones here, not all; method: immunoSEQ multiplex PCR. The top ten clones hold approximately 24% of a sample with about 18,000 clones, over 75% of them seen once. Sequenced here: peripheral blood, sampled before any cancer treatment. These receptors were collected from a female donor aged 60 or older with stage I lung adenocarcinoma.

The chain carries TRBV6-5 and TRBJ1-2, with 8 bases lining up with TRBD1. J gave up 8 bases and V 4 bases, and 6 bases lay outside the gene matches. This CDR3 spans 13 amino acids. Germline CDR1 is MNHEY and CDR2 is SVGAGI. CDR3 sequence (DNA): TGTGCCAGCAGTTCTACAGGGGGGTCGGGCTACACCTTC. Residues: CASSSTGGSGYTF.

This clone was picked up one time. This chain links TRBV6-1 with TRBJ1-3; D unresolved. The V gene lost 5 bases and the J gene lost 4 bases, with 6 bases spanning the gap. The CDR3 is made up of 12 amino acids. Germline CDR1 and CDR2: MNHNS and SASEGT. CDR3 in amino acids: CASSFTGNTIYF. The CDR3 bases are TGTGCCAGCAGTTTCACAGGAAACACCATATATTTT.

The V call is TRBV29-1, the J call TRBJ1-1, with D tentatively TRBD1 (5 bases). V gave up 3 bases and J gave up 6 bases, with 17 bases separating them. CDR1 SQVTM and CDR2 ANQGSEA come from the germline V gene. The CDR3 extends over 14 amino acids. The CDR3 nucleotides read TGCAGCGTTGATGGGACCAACCGGTTTTCTGAAGCTTTCTTT. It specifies CSVDGTNRFSEAFF. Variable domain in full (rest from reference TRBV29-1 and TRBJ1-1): SAVISQKPSRDICQRGTSLTIQCQVDSQVTMMFWYRQQPGQSLTLIATANQGSEATYESGFVIDKFPISRPNLTFSTLTVSNMSPEDSSIYLCSVDGTNRFSEAFFGQGTRLTVV.

CDR3 in amino acids: CASRGVGNTEAFF. CDR3 DNA sequence: TGTGCCAGCAGAGGAGTGGGGAACACTGAAGCTTTCTTT. The chain recombines TRBV7-2 with TRBJ1-1; D uncertain. Germline V CDR1 and CDR2: SGHTA, FQGNSA. The CDR3 contains 13 residues. Trimming shortened V by 6 bases and J by 1 base, and 9 bases separated the two germline ends.

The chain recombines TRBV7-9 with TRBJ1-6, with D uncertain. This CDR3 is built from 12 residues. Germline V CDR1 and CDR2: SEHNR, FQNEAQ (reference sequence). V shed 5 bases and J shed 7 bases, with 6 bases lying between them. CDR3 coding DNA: TGTGCCAGCAGCCCGTCGAATTCACCCCTCCACTTT. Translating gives CASSPSNSPLHF. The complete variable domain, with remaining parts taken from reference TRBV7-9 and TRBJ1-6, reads DTGVSQNPRHKITKRGQNVTFRCDPISEHNRLYWYRQTLGQGPEFLTYFQNEAQLEKSRLLSDRFSAERPKGSFSTLEIQRTEQGDSAMYLCASSPSNSPLHFGNGTRLTVT.

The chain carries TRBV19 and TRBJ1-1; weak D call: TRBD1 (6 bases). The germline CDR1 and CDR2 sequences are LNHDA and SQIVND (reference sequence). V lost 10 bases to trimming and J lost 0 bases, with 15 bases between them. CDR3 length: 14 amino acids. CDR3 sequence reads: CATRTVYMNTEAFF. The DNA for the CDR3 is TGTGCCACCCGGACAGTTTACATGAACACTGAAGCTTTCTTT.

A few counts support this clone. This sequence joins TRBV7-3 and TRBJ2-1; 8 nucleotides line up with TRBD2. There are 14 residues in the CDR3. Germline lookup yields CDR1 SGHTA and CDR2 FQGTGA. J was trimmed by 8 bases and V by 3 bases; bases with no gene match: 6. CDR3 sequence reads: CASSFTLGRDEQFF. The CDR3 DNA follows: TGTGCCAGCAGCTTTACTCTCGGGAGGGATGAGCAGTTCTTC.

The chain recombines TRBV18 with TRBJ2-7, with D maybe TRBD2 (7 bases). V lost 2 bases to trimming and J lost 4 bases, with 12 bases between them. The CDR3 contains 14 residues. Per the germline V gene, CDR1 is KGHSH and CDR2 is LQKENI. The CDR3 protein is CASSPSRGAYEQYF. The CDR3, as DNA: TGTGCCAGCTCACCATCCCGGGGGGCTTACGAGCAGTACTTC.

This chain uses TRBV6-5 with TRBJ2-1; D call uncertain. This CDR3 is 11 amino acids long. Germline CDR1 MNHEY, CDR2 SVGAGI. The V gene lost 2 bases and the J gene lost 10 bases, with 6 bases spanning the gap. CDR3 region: CASSYTGEQFF. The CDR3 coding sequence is TGTGCCAGCAGTTACACGGGCGAGCAGTTCTTC.

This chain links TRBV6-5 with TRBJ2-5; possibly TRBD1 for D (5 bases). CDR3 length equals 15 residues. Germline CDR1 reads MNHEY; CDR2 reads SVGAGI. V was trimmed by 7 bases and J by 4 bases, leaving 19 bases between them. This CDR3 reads CASTYGQGKGETQYF. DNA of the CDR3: TGTGCCAGCACCTACGGGCAGGGAAAGGGAGAGACCCAGTACTTC.

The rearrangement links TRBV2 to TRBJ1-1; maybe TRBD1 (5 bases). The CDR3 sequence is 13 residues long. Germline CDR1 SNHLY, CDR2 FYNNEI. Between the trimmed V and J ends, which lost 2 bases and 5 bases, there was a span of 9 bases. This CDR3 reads CASSELGGTEAFF. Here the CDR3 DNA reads TGTGCCAGCAGTGAATTGGGGGGAACTGAAGCTTTCTTT.

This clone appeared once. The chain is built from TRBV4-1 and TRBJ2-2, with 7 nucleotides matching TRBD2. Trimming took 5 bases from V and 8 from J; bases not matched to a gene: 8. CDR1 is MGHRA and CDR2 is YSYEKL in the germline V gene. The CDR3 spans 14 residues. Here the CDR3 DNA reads TGCGCCAGCAGCTCAAGCGGGAATACGGGGGAGCTGTTTTTT. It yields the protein CASSSSGNTGELFF.

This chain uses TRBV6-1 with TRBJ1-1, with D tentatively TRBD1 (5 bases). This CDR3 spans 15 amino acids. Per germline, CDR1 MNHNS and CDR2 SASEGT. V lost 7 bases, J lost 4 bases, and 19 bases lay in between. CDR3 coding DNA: TGTGCCAGCACCTTTGCCTCAGGGATGGGCACTGAAGCTTTCTTT. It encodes CASTFASGMGTEAFF.

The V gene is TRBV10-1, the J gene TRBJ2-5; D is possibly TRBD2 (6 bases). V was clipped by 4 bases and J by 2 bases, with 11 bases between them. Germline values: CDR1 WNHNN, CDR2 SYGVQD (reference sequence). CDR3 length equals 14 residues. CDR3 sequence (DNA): TGCGCCAGCAGTGCCCGGACTAATCAAGAGACCCAGTACTTC. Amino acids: CASSARTNQETQYF.

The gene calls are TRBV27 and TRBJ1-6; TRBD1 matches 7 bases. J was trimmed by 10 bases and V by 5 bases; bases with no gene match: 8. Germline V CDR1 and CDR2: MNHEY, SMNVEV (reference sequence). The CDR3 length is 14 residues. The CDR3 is CASSLESRGSPLHF. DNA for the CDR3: TGTGCCAGCAGTCTGGAATCCAGGGGGTCACCCCTCCACTTT.

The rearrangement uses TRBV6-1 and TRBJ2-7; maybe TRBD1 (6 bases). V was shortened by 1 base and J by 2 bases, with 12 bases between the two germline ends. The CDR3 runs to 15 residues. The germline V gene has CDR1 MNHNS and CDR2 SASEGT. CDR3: CASSEETGPTYEQYF. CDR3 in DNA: TGTGCCAGCAGTGAAGAGACAGGCCCGACCTACGAGCAGTACTTC.

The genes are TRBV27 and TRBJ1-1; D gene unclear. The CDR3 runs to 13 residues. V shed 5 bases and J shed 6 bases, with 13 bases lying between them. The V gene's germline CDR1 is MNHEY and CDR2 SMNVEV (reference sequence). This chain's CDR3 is CASSAADAPEAFF. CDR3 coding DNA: TGTGCCAGCAGTGCGGCCGATGCCCCTGAAGCTTTCTTT.

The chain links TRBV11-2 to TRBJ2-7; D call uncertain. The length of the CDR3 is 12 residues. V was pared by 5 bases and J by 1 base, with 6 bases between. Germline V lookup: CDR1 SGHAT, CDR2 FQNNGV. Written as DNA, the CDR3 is TGTGCCAGCAGCCCTCGTTCCTACGAGCAGTACTTC. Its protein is CASSPRSYEQYF.

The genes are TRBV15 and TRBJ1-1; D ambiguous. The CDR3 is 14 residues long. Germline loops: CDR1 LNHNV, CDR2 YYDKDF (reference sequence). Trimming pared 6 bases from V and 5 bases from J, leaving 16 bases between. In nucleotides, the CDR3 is TGTGCCACCAGTACACAATGGGGTCGGACTGAAGCTTTCTTT. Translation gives CATSTQWGRTEAFF.

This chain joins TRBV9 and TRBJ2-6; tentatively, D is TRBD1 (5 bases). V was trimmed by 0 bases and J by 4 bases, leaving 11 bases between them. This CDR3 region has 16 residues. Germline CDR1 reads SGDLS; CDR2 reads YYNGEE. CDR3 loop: CASSVDRIPGANVLTF. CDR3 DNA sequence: TGTGCCAGCAGCGTAGACAGGATCCCGGGGGCCAACGTCCTGACTTTC.

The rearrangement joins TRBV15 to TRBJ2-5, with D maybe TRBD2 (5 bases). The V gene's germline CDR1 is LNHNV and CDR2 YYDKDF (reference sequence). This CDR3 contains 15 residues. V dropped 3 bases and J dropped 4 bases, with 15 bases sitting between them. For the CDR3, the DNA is TGTGCCACCAGCAGGAGGACCCTCCGGGGAGAGACCCAGTACTTC. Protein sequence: CATSRRTLRGETQYF.

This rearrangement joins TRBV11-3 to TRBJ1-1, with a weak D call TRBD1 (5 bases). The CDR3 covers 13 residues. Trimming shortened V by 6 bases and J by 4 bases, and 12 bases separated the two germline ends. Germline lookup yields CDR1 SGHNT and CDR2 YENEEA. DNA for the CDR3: TGTGCCAGCAGTTTAACAGGAGGCACTGAAGCTTTCTTT. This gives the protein CASSLTGGTEAFF.

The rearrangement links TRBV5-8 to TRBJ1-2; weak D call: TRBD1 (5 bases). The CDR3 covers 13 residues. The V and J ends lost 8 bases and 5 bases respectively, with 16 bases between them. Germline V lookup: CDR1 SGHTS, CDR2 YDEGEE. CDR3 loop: CARSRREEYGYTF. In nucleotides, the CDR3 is TGTGCCAGAAGCCGCAGGGAGGAGTATGGCTACACCTTC.

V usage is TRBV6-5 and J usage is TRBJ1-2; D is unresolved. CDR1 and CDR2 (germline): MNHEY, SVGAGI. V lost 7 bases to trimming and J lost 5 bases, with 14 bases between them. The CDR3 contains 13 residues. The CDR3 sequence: CASTRGGSYGYTF. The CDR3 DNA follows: TGTGCCAGCACTCGAGGCGGAAGTTATGGCTACACCTTC.

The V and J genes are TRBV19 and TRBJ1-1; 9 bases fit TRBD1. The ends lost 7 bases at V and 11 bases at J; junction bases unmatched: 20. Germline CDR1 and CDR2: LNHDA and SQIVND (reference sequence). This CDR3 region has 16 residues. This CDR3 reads CASKEVGQGRGWGAFF. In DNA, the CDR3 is TGTGCCAGTAAAGAAGTGGGACAGGGAAGAGGATGGGGGGCTTTCTTT.

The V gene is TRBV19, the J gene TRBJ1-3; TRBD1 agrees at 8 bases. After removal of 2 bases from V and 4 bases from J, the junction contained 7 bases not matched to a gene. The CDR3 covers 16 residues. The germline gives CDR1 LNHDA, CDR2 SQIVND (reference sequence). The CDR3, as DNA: TGTGCCAGTAGTATACTTCAGGGGGCATCCGGAAACACCATATATTTT. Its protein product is CASSILQGASGNTIYF.

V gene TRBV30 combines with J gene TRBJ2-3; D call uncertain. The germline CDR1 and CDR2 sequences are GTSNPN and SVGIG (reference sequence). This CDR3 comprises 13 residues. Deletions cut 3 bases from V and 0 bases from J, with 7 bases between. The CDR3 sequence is CAWRQTSTDTQYF. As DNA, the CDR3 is TGTGCCTGGAGACAGACAAGCACAGATACGCAGTATTTT.

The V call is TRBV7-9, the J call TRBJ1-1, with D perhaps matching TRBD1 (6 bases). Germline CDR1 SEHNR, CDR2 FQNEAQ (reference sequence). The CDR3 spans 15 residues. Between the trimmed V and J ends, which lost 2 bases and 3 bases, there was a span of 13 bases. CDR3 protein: CASSLMGAGDTEAFF. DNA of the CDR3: TGTGCCAGCAGCTTAATGGGGGCCGGGGACACTGAAGCTTTCTTT.

This chain's CDR3 is CASSHKGLAGGLGTDTQYF. DNA of the CDR3: TGTGCCAGCAGTCACAAAGGACTAGCGGGGGGTTTGGGCACAGATACGCAGTATTTT. The V and J genes are TRBV2 and TRBJ2-3, with TRBD2 matching over 14 bases. The CDR3 spans 19 residues. V was pared by 5 bases and J by 1 base, with 11 bases of the junction left unmatched. Germline V gene sequence: CDR1 SNHLY, CDR2 FYNNEI. Variable domain in full (rest from reference TRBV2 and TRBJ2-3): EPEVTQTPSHQVTQMGQEVILRCVPISNHLYFYWYRQILGQKVEFLVSFYNNEISEKSEIFDDQFSVERPDGSNFTLKIRSTKLEDSAMYFCASSHKGLAGGLGTDTQYFGPGTRLTVL.